The present TCR beta chain was sequenced within a study of shared clonotypes between healthy human individuals. Study-level points and caveats: The donor pool, a small one, limited the genetic and exposure-history diversity represented.

Worth noting for this clone: Its antigen is unidentified.

Libraries were prepared by immunoSEQ multiplex PCR; TCRdb keeps only in-frame clonotypes and omits some of them. Of some 1.1 million clones in the sample, 77% were seen once. Germline lookup yields CDR1 MGHDK and CDR2 SYGVNS. This CDR3 contains 14 residues. V dropped 2 bases and J dropped 2 bases, with 8 bases sitting between them. The TCR originated in a man aged 18 to 30 in good health. Some clones in this sample may be carry-over from other donors' samples. The J gene is TRBJ2-3, the V gene TRBV25-1; D is possibly TRBD2 (6 bases). Sequenced: memory CD4+ T cells from PBMCs. The sample's subset: CD45RA-negative fraction. CDR3 sequence (DNA): TGTGCCAGCAGTGAAAGGAGGGCCACAGATACGCAGTATTTT. Its translation: CASSERRATDTQYF.